A selection of T cell receptor beta chains follows, all from one sample in a study of shared clonotypes between healthy human individuals. Libraries were prepared by immunoSEQ multiplex PCR; TCRdb keeps only in-frame clonotypes and omits some of them. The sample has about 580,000 clones, roughly 98% seen once; the top ten hold 0.3%. The material sequenced was naive CD8+ T cells sorted from blood. These receptors were obtained from a man in his thirties or forties in good health. Both conserved end residues are part of each CDR3. Each record gives: CDR3 length, D gene, V gene, J gene, clone size, CDR3 protein, CDR3 DNA. A D gene is named only where the DNA matches it firmly. Rows may omit the clone size; those that give it use once, few, many or a size class.

>13|TRBD1|TRBV7-9|TRBJ2-5|.
CASGRQGAETQYF
TGTGCCAGCGGACGACAGGGGGCAGAGACCCAGTACTTC
>15|.|TRBV9|TRBJ2-7|.
CASSATGLPSYEQYF
TGTGCCAGCAGCGCAACCGGACTGCCTTCCTACGAGCAGTACTTC
>16|.|TRBV10-1|TRBJ2-2|.
CASSEFKTRNTGELFF
TGCGCCAGCAGTGAGTTCAAGACCAGGAACACCGGGGAGCTGTTTTTT
>15|TRBD1|TRBV5-1|TRBJ2-2|.
CASSPTGGAFGELFF
TGCGCCAGCAGCCCAACAGGGGGCGCCTTCGGGGAGCTGTTTTTT
>16|TRBD2|TRBV29-1|TRBJ2-1|.
CSVDSKSGGWSNEQFF
TGCAGCGTTGACTCCAAAAGCGGGGGGTGGAGCAATGAGCAGTTCTTC
>13|.|TRBV29-1|TRBJ2-7|.
CSGLSSSSYEQYF
TGCTCGGGACTTTCATCAAGCTCCTACGAGCAGTACTTC
>16|TRBD2|TRBV18|TRBJ2-3|.
CASSPPGREGPDTQYF
TGTGCCAGCTCACCACCGGGGCGGGAGGGCCCAGATACGCAGTATTTT
>13|.|TRBV11-2|TRBJ2-5|.
CASSLAPQETQYF
TGTGCCAGCAGCTTAGCTCCCCAAGAGACCCAGTACTTC
>15|.|TRBV9|TRBJ2-5|.
CASSQFPGTRGTQYF
TGTGCCAGCAGCCAGTTCCCCGGGACGCGCGGGACCCAGTACTTC
>15|.|TRBV10-2|TRBJ2-7|.
CASSEAGGNPYEQYF
TGCGCCAGCAGTGAGGCGGGCGGGAACCCCTACGAGCAGTACTTC
>16|TRBD1|TRBV27|TRBJ2-7|.
CASSLAGTGINYEQYF
TGTGCCAGCAGTTTAGCCGGGACAGGGATTAACTACGAGCAGTACTTC
>17|.|TRBV11-2|TRBJ2-7|.
CASSLNINSGVPYEQYF
TGTGCCAGCAGCTTAAATATAAACTCCGGGGTGCCCTACGAGCAGTACTTC
>17|.|TRBV7-9|TRBJ2-2|.
CASSPVGDIPNTGELFF
TGTGCCAGCAGCCCCGTCGGGGACATTCCTAACACCGGGGAGCTGTTTTTT
>15|TRBD1|TRBV11-2|TRBJ2-7|.
CASSFNRGNSYEQYF
TGTGCCAGCAGCTTTAACAGGGGGAACTCCTACGAGCAGTACTTC
>16|TRBD2|TRBV27|TRBJ2-1|.
CASSVSGTSGSRRQFF
TGTGCCAGCAGTGTGTCCGGGACTAGCGGGAGTCGGCGACAGTTCTTC
>16|.|TRBV5-1|TRBJ2-3|.
CASSWRGRGGTDTQYF
TGCGCCAGCAGCTGGAGGGGCAGGGGCGGCACAGATACGCAGTATTTT
>16|TRBD1|TRBV9|TRBJ2-3|once
CASSVEPGTGTDTQYF
TGTGCCAGCAGCGTAGAGCCTGGGACAGGCACAGATACGCAGTATTTT
>13|.|TRBV7-6|TRBJ2-7|.
CASSSPDLYEQYF
TGTGCCAGCAGCTCCCCCGACCTTTACGAGCAGTACTTC
>16|.|TRBV4-3|TRBJ2-1|.
CASSQETGVTYNEQFF
TGCGCCAGCAGCCAAGAAACGGGAGTAACGTACAATGAGCAGTTCTTC
>16|.|TRBV7-2|TRBJ1-1|.
CASSLAVGTPNTEAFF
TGTGCCAGCAGCTTAGCGGTTGGGACACCGAACACTGAAGCTTTCTTT
>16|TRBD2|TRBV10-2|TRBJ2-1|.
CASSESRGRSYNEQFF
TGCGCCAGCAGTGAGTCGCGCGGGAGGTCCTACAATGAGCAGTTCTTC
>15|.|TRBV7-9|TRBJ2-7|.
CASSPPLDREGEQYF
TGTGCCAGCAGCCCACCCCTCGACAGGGAGGGGGAGCAGTACTTC
>15|.|TRBV27|TRBJ1-2|.
CASSASWGPAYDYTF
TGTGCCAGCAGTGCCTCGTGGGGACCCGCTTACGACTACACCTTC
>13|.|TRBV27|TRBJ2-7|.
CASSPTVTYEQYF
TGTGCCAGCAGTCCTACAGTGACCTACGAGCAGTACTTC
>19|.|TRBV7-8|TRBJ1-5|.
CASSLISTAPSYSNQPQHF
TGTGCCAGCAGCTTAATCTCCACAGCACCCAGTTATAGCAATCAGCCCCAGCATTTT
>16|.|TRBV27|TRBJ2-5|.
CASSSLTLVSGGTQYF
TGTGCCAGCAGTTCCCTTACCCTAGTTTCGGGTGGGACCCAGTACTTC
>14|.|TRBV7-9|TRBJ2-5|.
CASSPGLKQETQYF
TGTGCCAGCAGCCCGGGACTCAAACAAGAGACCCAGTACTTC
>17|.|TRBV7-9|TRBJ2-1|.
CASSLGGAGPGYNEQFF
TGTGCCAGCAGCTTAGGGGGAGCAGGACCCGGGTACAATGAGCAGTTCTTC
>13|.|TRBV30|TRBJ2-7|once
CAWTPGSVYEQYF
TGTGCCTGGACCCCGGGCTCAGTCTACGAGCAGTACTTC
>13|.|TRBV7-8|TRBJ2-7|.
CASSLRLVYEQYF
TGTGCCAGCAGCTTAAGGCTCGTCTACGAGCAGTACTTC
>12|TRBD1|TRBV19|TRBJ1-2|.
CASSTGQGFYTF
TGTGCCAGTAGTACCGGACAGGGATTCTACACCTTC
>13|.|TRBV7-3|TRBJ1-1|.
CASSPGPLSEAFF
TGTGCCAGCAGCCCAGGGCCTCTGAGTGAAGCTTTCTTT
>17|TRBD1|TRBV5-6|TRBJ2-3|once
CASSLVQGQGMWDTQYF
TGTGCCAGCAGCTTGGTACAGGGACAGGGGATGTGGGATACGCAGTATTTT
>15|.|TRBV18|TRBJ2-7|.
CASSPLAGQINEQYF
TGTGCCAGCTCACCACTTGCGGGACAGATTAACGAGCAGTACTTC
>16|TRBD1|TRBV5-5|TRBJ2-7|.
CASSGRDRGTPYEQYF
TGTGCCAGCAGCGGCCGCGACAGGGGCACCCCCTACGAGCAGTACTTC
>13|.|TRBV27|TRBJ1-2|.
CASSLFSNYGYTF
TGTGCCAGCAGTTTATTTTCCAACTATGGCTACACCTTC
>13|TRBD2|TRBV28|TRBJ2-3|.
CASRPTSADTQYF
TGTGCCAGCAGACCCACTAGCGCGGATACGCAGTATTTT
>15|TRBD2|TRBV6-1|TRBJ2-2|.
CASNTGTSVTGELFF
TGTGCCAGCAATACCGGGACTAGCGTCACCGGGGAGCTGTTTTTT
>12|.|TRBV29-1|TRBJ2-7|.
CSVGSGLSWQYF
TGCAGCGTTGGATCGGGCCTCTCGTGGCAGTACTTC